The next 16 T cell receptor beta chains were all read from a single sample in a study of beta chain features in type 1 diabetes. TCRB transcripts that were expressed got sequenced, as all of the isolated RNA had been reverse transcribed. Produced via immunoSEQ multiplex PCR; TCRdb's table is partial and in-frame only. The sample includes about 250,000 clones, roughly 14% seen only once; the top ten take roughly 0.028%. The sample was naive CD4+ T cells from blood. The origin of the receptors is a woman between 40 and 55 years old in good health.

This clone was counted only a few times. The V and J genes are TRBV9 and TRBJ2-1, with 7 bases lining up with TRBD1. V shed 0 bases, J shed 10 bases, and the junction held 4 bases outside the gene matches. CDR1 is SGDLS, CDR2 YYNGEE, per germline. The CDR3 extends over 13 amino acids. The CDR3 protein is CASSVGQDREQFF. The CDR3 DNA follows: TGTGCCAGCAGCGTAGGTCAGGACAGGGAGCAGTTCTTC.

Concerning this clone itself: The sample holds other DNA sequences that translate to the same CDR3. This chain connects TRBV5-1 to TRBJ2-1; 9 nucleotides agree with TRBD1. This CDR3 has 15 amino acids. J gave up 4 bases and V 4 bases, and 6 bases lay outside the gene matches. Germline V gives CDR1 SGHRS, CDR2 YFSETQ. Here the CDR3 reads CASSHPGQGYNEQFF. In DNA form, the CDR3 reads TGCGCCAGCAGCCATCCGGGACAGGGTTACAATGAGCAGTTCTTC.

In its sample, this clone was seen a few times. The identical CDR3 is also encoded by other nucleotide sequences in the sample. CDR3 nucleotides: TGTGCCAGCTCACCCCTAGCGGGGGGTACCACAGATACGCAGTATTTT. Protein sequence: CASSPLAGGTTDTQYF. V gene TRBV18 combines with J gene TRBJ2-3; TRBD2 aligns across 11 bases. Looked up from germline, CDR1 is KGHSH and CDR2 is LQKENI. The CDR3 sequence is 16 residues long. V shed 3 bases, J shed 2 bases, and the junction held 4 bases outside the gene matches. The full variable domain, rest sourced from reference TRBV18 and TRBJ2-3, is NAGVMQNPRHLVRRRGQEARLRCSPMKGHSHVYWYRQLPEEGLKFMVYLQKENIIDESGMPKERFSAEFPKEGPSILRIQQVVRGDSAAYFCASSPLAGGTTDTQYFGPGTRLTVL.

In this sample, this clone turned up a few times. The gene calls are TRBV7-9 and TRBJ2-7; the match to TRBD1 covers 7 bases. V lost 4 bases and J lost 1; bases outside the gene matches: 7. Germline values: CDR1 SEHNR, CDR2 FQNEAQ (reference sequence). This CDR3 comprises 15 residues. In nucleotides, the CDR3 is TGTGCCAGCAGCTCGTTGACAGGGATTTCCTACGAGCAGTACTTC. Translated: CASSSLTGISYEQYF.

This clone was found a few times. The chain joins TRBV7-2 to TRBJ2-3; the D gene is possibly TRBD2 (6 bases). Germline V gene lookup returns CDR1 SGHTA and CDR2 FQGNSA. The V and J ends lost 5 bases and 1 base respectively, with 16 bases between them. The CDR3 has 16 residues. In DNA, the CDR3 is TGTGCCAGCAGCCTCGGCCGGGGGATCGGCACAGATACGCAGTATTTT. The encoded protein is CASSLGRGIGTDTQYF.

The chain employs TRBV19 and TRBJ2-6, with 9 bases fitting TRBD1. From germline, CDR1 is LNHDA and CDR2 SQIVND (reference sequence). The CDR3 sequence is 18 residues long. V lost 5 bases to trimming and J lost 0 bases; unmatched junction nucleotides: 8. The CDR3 DNA follows: TGTGCCAGTAGTCTACGGACAGGGGCCAACTCTGGGGCCAACGTCCTGACTTTC. Its protein product is CASSLRTGANSGANVLTF.

The chain combines TRBV5-1 with TRBJ1-2; 8 bases line up with TRBD1. Unmatched junction bases numbered 8, after V lost 3 bases and J lost 4 bases. The CDR3 extends over 15 amino acids. CDR1 SGHRS and CDR2 YFSETQ come from the germline V gene. CDR3 DNA: TGCGCCAGCAGCTCCTCGGACAGGGATGTCTATGGCTACACCTTC. Residues: CASSSSDRDVYGYTF.

The rearrangement uses TRBV7-6 and TRBJ2-7; TRBD1 matches 11 bases. The CDR3 totals 14 residues. Per germline, CDR1 SGHVS and CDR2 FNYEAQ. With 5 bases clipped from V and 3 bases from J, the junction kept 3 bases outside the gene matches. CDR3 bases: TGTGCCAGCAGCCGGACAGGGGGCAACTACGAGCAGTACTTC. Its protein product is CASSRTGGNYEQYF.

This clone was found a few times. The V gene is TRBV19, the J gene TRBJ1-5; 7 bases are shared with TRBD1. The germline V gene has CDR1 LNHDA and CDR2 SQIVND (reference sequence). The CDR3 is made up of 15 amino acids. With 8 bases clipped from V and 6 bases from J, the junction kept 13 bases outside the gene matches. The CDR3 coding sequence is TGTGCCAGTGGGGCCCGGGACAGCAGAGGTCAGCCCCAGCATTTT. Amino acid sequence: CASGARDSRGQPQHF.

There are a few counts of this clone. The chain uses TRBV2 and TRBJ1-6; 9 nucleotides match TRBD1. This CDR3 contains 15 residues. V shed 8 bases and J 13 bases; nucleotides not matched to a gene: 15. The V gene's germline CDR1 is SNHLY and CDR2 FYNNEI. CDR3 coding DNA: TGTGCCAGCGGCTCGATTGGGACAGGGTATATCCCCCTCCACTTT. It codes for CASGSIGTGYIPLHF.

This clone has just a few counts. J is TRBJ2-5 and V is TRBV27; D is unclear. V was clipped by 6 bases and J by 4 bases, with 12 bases between them. This CDR3 has 13 residues. Germline CDR1 reads MNHEY; CDR2 reads SMNVEV (reference sequence). Written as DNA, the CDR3 is TGTGCCAGCAGCTTTGTGAGAGGAGAGACCCAGTACTTC. Translating it yields CASSFVRGETQYF.

The V call is TRBV7-9, the J call TRBJ1-2; D call uncertain. Germline V CDR1 and CDR2: SEHNR, FQNEAQ (reference sequence). This CDR3 spans 13 amino acids. The germline V and J ends were trimmed by 0 bases and 8 bases, with 10 bases remaining between them. The CDR3 DNA reads TGTGCCAGCAGCTTAGCTCCGCCAGTCGGCTACACCTTC. As protein: CASSLAPPVGYTF.

The chain recombines TRBV7-9 with TRBJ2-2; D is ambiguous. This CDR3 region has 13 residues. The germline V gene encodes CDR1 SEHNR and CDR2 FQNEAQ (reference sequence). Between the trimmed V and J ends, which lost 0 bases and 6 bases, there was a span of 5 bases. CDR3 in DNA: TGTGCCAGCAGCTTAGCCGAGGCCGGGGAGCTGTTTTTT. This encodes CASSLAEAGELFF.

The chain is built from TRBV5-4 and TRBJ1-1; 7 nucleotides line up with TRBD1. Germline assignment: CDR1 SGHNT and CDR2 YYREEE (reference sequence). V shed 1 base and J 5 bases; nucleotides not matched to a gene: 8. This CDR3 is built from 15 residues. DNA for the CDR3: TGTGCCAGCAGCTTGCCCGGGACAGTTGAAACTGAAGCTTTCTTT. Protein: CASSLPGTVETEAFF.

This clone was seen more than once but under ten times. The CDR3 region is CASSPYAGSAGANVLTF. In DNA form, the CDR3 reads TGTGCCAGCAGCCCATACGCGGGCTCGGCTGGGGCCAACGTCCTGACTTTC. The chain has TRBV14 and TRBJ2-6; weak D call: TRBD2 (5 bases). V was cut by 4 bases and J by 2 bases, with 15 bases left in between. The CDR3 loop spans 17 amino acids. Germline loops: CDR1 SGHDN, CDR2 FVKESK.

There are a few counts of this clone. The J gene is TRBJ2-1, the V gene TRBV7-9; 15 bases are a match to TRBD2. The germline gives CDR1 SEHNR, CDR2 FQNEAQ (reference sequence). The CDR3 is made up of 17 amino acids. Trimming cost V 5 bases and J 7 bases; bases outside gene matches: 9. The CDR3 is CASSVPGLAGGWNEQFF. The CDR3 DNA follows: TGTGCCAGCAGCGTACCAGGACTAGCGGGGGGGTGGAATGAGCAGTTCTTC.